The text below deals with one TCR beta chain. The CDR3 has 14 amino acids. Germline V gene data show CDR1 as SGHKS and CDR2 as YYEKEE (reference sequence). Then a second PCR, running about 7 to 11 cycles, was carried out with a sample-barcoded 5' primer and a J-beta primer mix. MiXCR, run by TCRdb on the 5' RACE reads, gives a single entry per CDR3 protein. The data contain hundreds of thousands of distinct CDR3 sequences, roughly 24% of them seen just once; the ten biggest clones take up about 2.9%. This record belongs to a study of blood T cells in healthy people across ages. Study as a whole: Through template switching, about one barcoded beta molecule was captured per two T cells, as measured in model experiments.

The same data also contributed to another study, on T cells of mothers and their children. From that second work: Similar effects of thymic selection on TCR recombination output were recorded in related and unrelated pairs.

Material for sequencing was blood. This chain joins TRBV5-5 and TRBJ2-5; TRBD1 aligns across 7 bases. The J call may not be correct, given that the DNA end is closer to TRBJ2-1. The TCR sequence derives from a boy between 10 and 17 years old in good health. The CDR3, as DNA: TGTGCCAGCAGCTTGGCCAGGGGGTACAATGAGCAGTTCTTC. It specifies CASSLARGYNEQFF.